These 23 T cell receptor beta chains share one sample of origin, sequenced in a study of human thymus T cells. Thymic tissue was derived from resections collected during corrective heart surgery. Profiling relied on immunoSEQ multiplex PCR, and the TCRdb table lists in-frame clones only, not all of them. The sample shows 75,000 to 90,000 clones, about 96% of them seen only once. Specimen: thymus tissue. The receptor source for this set is a boy younger than two with a congenital heart defect but otherwise immunologically healthy.

This chain joins TRBV7-3 and TRBJ2-3, with 13 bases aligning to TRBD2. The V segment lost 5 bases and the J segment 0 bases; nucleotides outside the gene matches: 11. This CDR3 region has 19 residues. CDR1 is SGHTA, CDR2 FQGTGA, per germline. The CDR3 reads CASSPWRLAGGTSTDTQYF. The DNA for the CDR3 is TGTGCCAGCAGCCCGTGGAGACTAGCGGGGGGAACTAGCACAGATACGCAGTATTTT.

The chain combines TRBV5-1 with TRBJ2-5, with 14 bases matching TRBD2. J was trimmed by 2 bases and V by 0 bases; bases with no gene match: 15. This CDR3 is 21 amino acids long. Germline V gives CDR1 SGHRS, CDR2 YFSETQ. CDR3 coding DNA: TGCGCCAGCAGCTTGGCTGGCAGGGGAGGACTAGCGGGAGGCAAACAAGAGACCCAGTACTTC. Its protein product is CASSLAGRGGLAGGKQETQYF.

The rearrangement links TRBV6-1 to TRBJ2-1; D possibly matches TRBD1 or TRBD2 (7 bases each). V lost 2 bases and J 2 bases, leaving 22 bases between the germline ends. Germline lookup yields CDR1 MNHNS and CDR2 SASEGT. The CDR3 loop spans 19 amino acids. The CDR3, as DNA: TGTGCCAGCAGTGAATGTCGGCCCAGGGGGAGGGCAACCTACAATGAGCAGTTCTTC. It translates to CASSECRPRGRATYNEQFF.

The chain links TRBV29-1 to TRBJ2-3, with D possibly being TRBD2 (5 bases). This CDR3 is built from 14 residues. Trimming took off 4 bases at V and 2 bases at J, with 13 bases between the two ends. Looked up from germline, CDR1 is SQVTM and CDR2 is ANQGSEA. The CDR3 loop reads CSVVGSASTDTQYF. Written as DNA, the CDR3 is TGCAGCGTTGTGGGTAGCGCCTCCACAGATACGCAGTATTTT.

Only one count was recorded for this clone. The genes are TRBV6-1 and TRBJ2-7; D is perhaps TRBD1 or TRBD2 (5 bases each). CDR1 MNHNS and CDR2 SASEGT come from the germline V gene. V was pared by 3 bases and J by 12 bases, with 18 bases between. The CDR3 extends over 13 amino acids. CDR3 bases: TGTGCCAGCAGTGACCCGGGGACCCATTCAGGGTACTTC. Translated: CASSDPGTHSGYF.

The rearrangement uses TRBV28 and TRBJ2-3; TRBD2 might be the D (6 bases). Looked up from germline, CDR1 is MDHEN and CDR2 is SYDVKM. The length of the CDR3 is 15 residues. Trimming left V 7 bases short and J 4 bases short, with 18 bases between. The CDR3 here is CASIPNSGGSDTQYF. The CDR3 DNA reads as TGTGCCAGCATTCCCAATTCCGGGGGTTCAGATACGCAGTATTTT. Full variable domain (missing parts from reference TRBV28 and TRBJ2-3): DVKVTQSSRYLVKRTGEKVFLECVQDMDHENMFWYRQDPGLGLRLIYFSYDVKMKEKGDIPEGYSVSREKKERFSLILESASTNQTSMYLCASIPNSGGSDTQYFGPGTRLTVL.

The genes are TRBV19 and TRBJ2-7, with D possibly being TRBD1 (7 bases). With 3 bases removed from V and 3 bases from J, the gap between germline ends came to 15 bases. Germline lookup yields CDR1 LNHDA and CDR2 SQIVND (reference sequence). The CDR3 has 15 residues. CDR3 bases: TGTGCCAGTAGTATCGGTGTGCGGGACAGCTACGAGCAGTACTTC. Translated, it gives CASSIGVRDSYEQYF.

The chain uses TRBV27 and TRBJ2-4; D not resolved. Trimming pared 1 base from V and 0 bases from J, leaving 22 bases between. The CDR3 is 20 residues long. Germline V gene lookup returns CDR1 MNHEY and CDR2 SMNVEV (reference sequence). Here the CDR3 DNA reads TGTGCCAGCAGTTTATTTCCTTTAAGGCGGCCAGGCAGAGCCAAAAACATTCAGTACTTC. The encoded protein is CASSLFPLRRPGRAKNIQYF.

The chain uses TRBV15 and TRBJ2-7, with 10 bases lining up with TRBD2. Trimming took 5 bases from V and 3 from J; bases not matched to a gene: 4. Germline lookup yields CDR1 LNHNV and CDR2 YYDKDF (reference sequence). The CDR3 has 14 residues. The CDR3 DNA reads as TGTGCCACCAGCCGGACTAGCGGATACTACGAGCAGTACTTC. Protein product: CATSRTSGYYEQYF.

The rearrangement links TRBV10-2 to TRBJ2-2; D may be TRBD2 (6 bases). Trimming removed 6 bases from V and 4 bases from J, with 15 bases in between. The length of the CDR3 is 15 residues. Germline V CDR1 and CDR2: WSHSY, SAAADI. CDR3 sequence reads: CASSSRELTTGELFF. As DNA, the CDR3 is TGCGCCAGCAGCTCCCGGGAGTTGACCACCGGGGAGCTGTTTTTT.

This clone was seen only once. The rearrangement links TRBV25-1 to TRBJ2-1; D remains ambiguous. V was trimmed by 4 bases and J by 4 bases, leaving 14 bases between them. This CDR3 is built from 15 residues. Germline loops: CDR1 MGHDK, CDR2 SYGVNS. This CDR3 reads CASSAPEWGYNEQFF. The CDR3 DNA reads as TGTGCCAGCAGTGCCCCAGAATGGGGTTACAATGAGCAGTTCTTC.

This clone appeared a single time. As DNA, the CDR3 is TGTGCCAGCAGCTGGTCCAACAGGGGGCTAGGGGACGAGCAGTACTTC. Its translation is CASSWSNRGLGDEQYF. The genes are TRBV11-2 and TRBJ2-7; 9 positions agree with TRBD1. V lost 4 bases and J lost 5; bases outside the gene matches: 12. CDR1 SGHAT and CDR2 FQNNGV come from the germline V gene. The CDR3 runs 16 residues.

The V call is TRBV29-1, the J call TRBJ2-1; D unresolved. This CDR3 has 17 amino acids. The V end lost 1 base, the J end lost 6 bases, and 22 bases lay between the germline ends. Per germline, CDR1 SQVTM and CDR2 ANQGSEA. The CDR3: CSVEGLGWSRRFNEQFF. In DNA form, the CDR3 reads TGCAGCGTTGAAGGGTTAGGGTGGAGTCGACGTTTCAATGAGCAGTTCTTC.

J is TRBJ2-5 and V is TRBV5-4, with 8 positions matching TRBD1. CDR1 and CDR2 (germline): SGHNT, YYREEE (reference sequence). V lost 5 bases to trimming and J lost 2 bases; unmatched junction nucleotides: 11. The CDR3 has 16 residues. CDR3 sequence reads: CASRLRQGTRQETQYF. The CDR3 nucleotides are TGTGCCAGCAGGTTACGACAGGGGACCAGGCAAGAGACCCAGTACTTC.

J is TRBJ2-1 and V is TRBV5-6; 10 positions match TRBD2. Germline CDR1 is SGHDT and CDR2 is YYEEEE. The CDR3 totals 18 residues. V dropped 0 bases and J dropped 7; count of bases not matched to a gene: 13. CDR3 sequence (DNA): TGTGCCAGCAGCTTGGGGGTAGCGGGAGGCTCACTGGGGAATGAGCAGTTCTTC. This codes for CASSLGVAGGSLGNEQFF.

V and J are TRBV7-8 and TRBJ2-3; D ambiguous. Trimming shortened V by 1 base and J by 12 bases, and 26 bases separated the two germline ends. Germline V gene sequence: CDR1 SGHVS, CDR2 FQNEAQ. The CDR3 consists of 17 residues. CDR3 bases: TGTGCCAGCAGCTTAGGACCCAACCCCTTACCTTGGCAGCAACAGTATTTT. Protein sequence: CASSLGPNPLPWQQQYF.

This chain links TRBV6-1 with TRBJ2-7; tentative D call: TRBD2 (7 bases). V lost 2 bases to trimming and J lost 0 bases, with 20 bases between them. This CDR3 comprises 18 residues. Germline loops: CDR1 MNHNS, CDR2 SASEGT. CDR3 DNA sequence: TGTGCCAGCAGTGAAAGGGGTCGAGAGGGAGGGGGCTCCTACGAGCAGTACTTC. Translation gives CASSERGREGGGSYEQYF.

This clone appeared once. CDR3 coding DNA: TGCAGCGTTCTCCGGGACAGGGGTGGAGATACGCAGTATTTT. Translated: CSVLRDRGGDTQYF. The chain combines TRBV29-1 with TRBJ2-3, with 10 positions matching TRBD1. Germline V gene lookup returns CDR1 SQVTM and CDR2 ANQGSEA. V gave up 5 bases and J gave up 5 bases; unmatched junction bases: 7. The CDR3 contains 14 residues.

The chain recombines TRBV5-1 with TRBJ2-5, with D unclear. Germline lookup yields CDR1 SGHRS and CDR2 YFSETQ. CDR3 length equals 16 residues. V lost 4 bases and J 2 bases, leaving 18 bases between the germline ends. This CDR3 reads CASSLGWAGRQETQYF. The CDR3 coding sequence is TGCGCCAGCAGCCTGGGGTGGGCTGGGCGGCAAGAGACCCAGTACTTC.

This chain uses TRBV6-5 with TRBJ2-2; D is uncertain. V was clipped by 0 bases and J by 4 bases, with 6 bases between them. The germline V gene encodes CDR1 MNHEY and CDR2 SVGAGI. This CDR3 region has 14 residues. The CDR3 coding sequence is TGTGCCAGCAGTTACTCTGGGGTCACCGGGGAGCTGTTTTTT. Its protein is CASSYSGVTGELFF.

The chain recombines TRBV18 with TRBJ2-1; the match to TRBD1 covers 8 bases. This CDR3 has 14 residues. With V trimmed by 6 bases and J by 3 bases, 4 bases remained unmatched. Looked up from germline, CDR1 is KGHSH and CDR2 is LQKENI. The CDR3 nucleotides are TGTGCCAGCTCCGGGACAGGCGGCTACAATGAGCAGTTCTTC. Protein: CASSGTGGYNEQFF.

V usage is TRBV7-3 and J usage is TRBJ1-4, with D possibly being TRBD1 (6 bases). The CDR3 loop spans 15 amino acids. Germline V lookup: CDR1 SGHTA, CDR2 FQGTGA. V was trimmed by 5 bases and J by 4 bases, leaving 14 bases between them. The CDR3 nucleotides are TGTGCCAGCAGCCCCCCGGGGGCAGGTAATGAAAAACTGTTTTTT. It is translated as CASSPPGAGNEKLFF.

Written as DNA, the CDR3 is TGCGCCAGCAGCTTGGGACACCTCTCTGGAAACACCATATATTTT. This gives the protein CASSLGHLSGNTIYF. The genes are TRBV5-1 and TRBJ1-3; D remains ambiguous. CDR1 is SGHRS and CDR2 is YFSETQ in the germline V gene. V lost 0 bases to trimming and J lost 0 bases, with 7 bases between them. This CDR3 spans 15 amino acids.